The 28 T cell receptor beta chains below come from one sample, sequenced in a study of radiation and T cells in renal cell carcinoma. Stated time point: baseline pretreatment blood. Noted treatment: 15 Gy SBRT to primary tumor, nephrectomy 4 weeks later. TCRdb keeps only in-frame clones here, not all; method: immunoSEQ multiplex PCR. The sample has some 150,000 clones; less than 90% are singletons. The source was blood, collected from a patient whose treatment included radiotherapy and nephrectomy. The receptors were gathered from a woman in her 50s with renal cell carcinoma.

This clone was seen once. The V gene is TRBV7-8, the J gene TRBJ2-7; the match to TRBD1 covers 7 bases. The CDR3 is made up of 13 amino acids. Trimming removed 7 bases from V and 6 bases from J; junction bases left unmatched: 9. Per germline, CDR1 SGHVS and CDR2 FQNEAQ. CDR3 coding DNA: TGTGCCAGCACCCGGACAGGCGGCGGCGAGCAGTACTTC. It is translated as CASTRTGGGEQYF.

This chain connects TRBV18 to TRBJ1-5, with D tentatively TRBD1 (6 bases). Trimming stripped 6 bases from V and 4 bases from J, with 19 bases between. This CDR3 is 16 amino acids long. Germline CDR1 is KGHSH and CDR2 is LQKENI. The CDR3 sequence is CASSRTAASGNQPQHF. The CDR3, as DNA: TGTGCCAGCTCGCGGACAGCGGCGTCTGGTAATCAGCCCCAGCATTTT.

This clone was observed a handful of times. The chain carries TRBV2 and TRBJ2-7; D unresolved. CDR1 is SNHLY and CDR2 is FYNNEI in the germline V gene. The CDR3 is made up of 14 amino acids. Between the trimmed V and J ends, which lost 6 bases and 0 bases, there was a span of 12 bases. CDR3 region: CASRRTLSSYEQYF. CDR3 in DNA: TGTGCCAGCAGGAGGACCCTGAGCTCCTACGAGCAGTACTTC.

This chain connects TRBV6-1 to TRBJ2-5, with D perhaps being TRBD1 or TRBD2 (6 bases each). Germline CDR1 MNHNS, CDR2 SASEGT. The CDR3 loop spans 14 amino acids. V was pared by 7 bases and J by 4 bases, with 16 bases between. Here the CDR3 DNA reads TGTGCCAGCACTCAAACGAGGGGGGCAGAGACCCAGTACTTC. Translation gives CASTQTRGAETQYF.

The chain is built from TRBV5-4 and TRBJ2-5, with TRBD1 identical over 9 bases. The germline gives CDR1 SGHNT, CDR2 YYREEE (reference sequence). The CDR3 length is 14 residues. Unmatched junction bases numbered 2, after V lost 2 bases and J lost 3 bases. The CDR3 region is CASSFTGGEETQYF. CDR3 nucleotides: TGTGCCAGCAGCTTTACAGGGGGCGAAGAGACCCAGTACTTC.

This chain uses TRBV10-3 with TRBJ2-7, with 9 bases lining up with TRBD2. Trimming took 4 bases from V and 3 from J; bases not matched to a gene: 4. Germline CDR1 is ENHRY and CDR2 is SYGVKD. This CDR3 is 14 amino acids long. The CDR3 sequence is CAISGLAGDYEQYF. The CDR3 DNA follows: TGTGCCATCAGTGGATTAGCGGGGGACTACGAGCAGTACTTC.

The chain is built from TRBV6-6 and TRBJ2-1; D gene ambiguous. Germline loops: CDR1 MNHNY, CDR2 SVGAGI (reference sequence). This CDR3 comprises 11 residues. Between the trimmed V and J ends, which lost 0 bases and 10 bases, there was a span of 4 bases. As DNA, the CDR3 is TGTGCCAGCAGTTACTCTGAGGAGCAGTTCTTC. Encoded protein: CASSYSEEQFF.

This chain uses TRBV6-4 with TRBJ2-1, with 10 nucleotides matching TRBD2. The CDR3 loop spans 14 amino acids. Germline V lookup: CDR1 MRHNA, CDR2 SNTAGT. J lost 7 bases, V lost 7 bases, and 7 bases had no gene match. The CDR3 nucleotides read TGTGCCAGCAAGTCACTAGCGGGGACGAATGAGCAGTTCTTC. As protein: CASKSLAGTNEQFF.

This rearrangement joins TRBV5-4 to TRBJ1-1, with unresolved D. With 0 bases removed from V and 5 bases from J, the gap between germline ends came to 11 bases. The CDR3 has 14 amino acids. Germline CDR1 SGHNT, CDR2 YYREEE (reference sequence). CDR3 protein: CASSLEATRTEAFF. CDR3 DNA sequence: TGTGCCAGCAGCTTGGAGGCGACGAGGACTGAAGCTTTCTTT.

The chain uses TRBV30 and TRBJ1-2; TRBD1 matches 9 bases. CDR1 is GTSNPN and CDR2 is SVGIG in the germline V gene (reference sequence). Unmatched junction bases numbered 9, after V lost 3 bases and J lost 7 bases. The length of the CDR3 is 14 residues. CDR3 amino acids: CAWSQSGTGFGYTF. The CDR3 DNA reads TGTGCCTGGAGCCAATCCGGGACAGGGTTTGGCTACACCTTC.

The chain employs TRBV5-5 and TRBJ2-7; D unclear. Germline assignment: CDR1 SGHKS and CDR2 YYEKEE (reference sequence). The V end lost 0 bases, the J end lost 3 bases, and 7 bases lay between the germline ends. This CDR3 spans 13 amino acids. The CDR3 nucleotides read TGTGCCAGCAGCTTGGCCCCCGGCTACGAGCAGTACTTC. This encodes CASSLAPGYEQYF.

The CDR3 spells CASSVQPNTEAFF. The CDR3 nucleotides read TGTGCCAGCAGCGTACAGCCGAACACTGAAGCTTTCTTT. The gene calls are TRBV9 and TRBJ1-1, with D hard to call. The CDR3 has 13 amino acids. Trimming stripped 1 base from V and 1 base from J, with 5 bases between. CDR1 SGDLS and CDR2 YYNGEE come from the germline V gene.

This clone has a count of ten or more. The rearrangement links TRBV5-1 to TRBJ1-4; TRBD1 is a possible D gene (6 bases). The CDR3 loop spans 13 amino acids. Between the trimmed V and J ends, which lost 4 bases and 7 bases, there was a span of 11 bases. Germline V lookup: CDR1 SGHRS, CDR2 YFSETQ. CDR3 residues: CASSMGHVEKLFF. The CDR3 DNA reads as TGCGCCAGCAGCATGGGACACGTTGAAAAACTGTTTTTT.

CDR3 protein: CASSWSSNTGELFF. DNA for the CDR3: TGTGCCAGCAGCTGGTCATCGAACACCGGGGAGCTGTTTTTT. The chain links TRBV5-4 to TRBJ2-2, with D hard to call. Germline values: CDR1 SGHNT, CDR2 YYREEE (reference sequence). The CDR3 sequence is 14 residues long. V lost 3 bases and J lost 0, with 6 bases in between.

The CDR3 DNA reads as TGTGCCAGCAGCGCGGAAGGAAGCAACACCATATATTTT. Amino acids: CASSAEGSNTIYF. V is TRBV9 and J is TRBJ1-3; no clear D. Germline-derived CDR1 and CDR2 are SGDLS and YYNGEE. V was cut by 3 bases and J by 7 bases, with 11 bases left in between. CDR3 size: 13 residues.

This chain connects TRBV6-1 to TRBJ2-7, with TRBD1 identical over 8 bases. The CDR3 has 14 residues. J was trimmed by 4 bases and V by 6 bases; bases with no gene match: 8. The germline CDR1 and CDR2 sequences are MNHNS and SASEGT. The CDR3 bases are TGTGCCAGCAGAGGCGGGACAGGAGGATACGAGCAGTACTTC. It specifies CASRGGTGGYEQYF.

The J gene is TRBJ2-2, the V gene TRBV7-9, with D possibly matching TRBD2 (6 bases). The CDR3 has 16 residues. Trimming removed 2 bases at V and 5 bases at J, with 15 bases between. Per germline, CDR1 SEHNR and CDR2 FQNEAQ (reference sequence). The CDR3 region is CASSLWDSTLTGELFF. The CDR3 bases are TGTGCCAGCAGCTTATGGGACTCGACTTTAACCGGGGAGCTGTTTTTT. Based on the CDR3 plus reference TRBV7-9 and TRBJ2-2, the full variable domain is DTGVSQNPRHKITKRGQNVTFRCDPISEHNRLYWYRQTLGQGPEFLTYFQNEAQLEKSRLLSDRFSAERPKGSFSTLEIQRTEQGDSAMYLCASSLWDSTLTGELFFGEGSRLTVL.

The chain couples TRBV28 to TRBJ1-3; D not certain. Deletions cut 2 bases from V and 0 bases from J, with 11 bases between. Germline CDR1 MDHEN, CDR2 SYDVKM. CDR3 length: 16 residues. For the CDR3, the DNA is TGTGCCAGCAGTTTACTCTCGGGGAGCTCTGGAAACACCATATATTTT. Translated: CASSLLSGSSGNTIYF.

The chain links TRBV7-2 to TRBJ2-2; D gene unclear. This CDR3 has 15 residues. From germline, CDR1 is SGHTA and CDR2 FQGNSA. V lost 5 bases to trimming and J lost 3 bases, with 13 bases between them. The CDR3 DNA is TGTGCCAGCAGCCTCGGGCCCCCCGACACCGGGGAGCTGTTTTTT. Residues: CASSLGPPDTGELFF.

This chain uses TRBV5-1 with TRBJ2-7, with D possibly matching TRBD2 (5 bases). The V end was cut by 2 bases, the J end by 9 bases, with 21 bases between. Germline V lookup: CDR1 SGHRS, CDR2 YFSETQ. This CDR3 is 15 amino acids long. The CDR3, as DNA: TGCGCCAGCAGCTTCGGGGAACACCGAGGTTATGGGCAGTACTTC. This sequence encodes CASSFGEHRGYGQYF.

This chain connects TRBV9 to TRBJ2-7, with 13 bases lining up with TRBD2. The CDR3 sequence is 15 residues long. With 2 bases clipped from V and 6 bases from J, the junction kept 5 bases outside the gene matches. The germline gives CDR1 SGDLS, CDR2 YYNGEE. The CDR3 coding sequence is TGTGCCAGCAGCGTCTCAGGGACTAGCGGGACCGAGCAGTACTTC. Its translation: CASSVSGTSGTEQYF. Looking up the rest from reference TRBV9 and TRBJ2-7 gives the full variable domain: DSGVTQTPKHLITATGQRVTLRCSPRSGDLSVYWYQQSLDQGLQFLIQYYNGEERAKGNILERFSAQQFPDLHSELNLSSLELGDSALYFCASSVSGTSGTEQYFGPGTRLTVT.

The chain's CDR3 is CASSSQGIGDTGELFF. CDR3 nucleotides: TGCGCCAGCAGCTCCCAGGGTATAGGGGACACCGGGGAGCTGTTTTTT. This rearrangement joins TRBV5-1 to TRBJ2-2, with D perhaps matching TRBD1 (5 bases). The CDR3 runs 16 residues. V was clipped by 3 bases and J by 3 bases, with 15 bases between them. Germline lookup yields CDR1 SGHRS and CDR2 YFSETQ.

V gene TRBV30 combines with J gene TRBJ2-7, with 8 bases aligning to TRBD2. The CDR3 runs to 16 residues. Trimming removed 2 bases from V and 4 bases from J; junction bases left unmatched: 13. Per germline, CDR1 GTSNPN and CDR2 SVGIG (reference sequence). The CDR3, as DNA: TGTGCCTGGAGTAATCGGGAGGGTGAACGGCGTTACGAGCAGTACTTC. Translation: CAWSNREGERRYEQYF.

The chain links TRBV19 to TRBJ1-3; no firm D call. Germline CDR1 LNHDA, CDR2 SQIVND (reference sequence). The ends were cut back, 3 bases at V and 0 bases at J, with 9 bases in the middle. The CDR3 sequence is 15 residues long. The DNA of the CDR3 is TGTGCCAGTAGTATCGGGAGCCACTCTGGAAACACCATATATTTT. Translating gives CASSIGSHSGNTIYF. The variable domain in full, completed from reference TRBV19 and TRBJ1-3, reads DGGITQSPKYLFRKEGQNVTLSCEQNLNHDAMYWYRQDPGQGLRLIYYSQIVNDFQKGDIAEGYSVSREKKESFPLTVTSAQKNPTAFYLCASSIGSHSGNTIYFGEGSWLTVV.

The rearrangement joins TRBV28 to TRBJ2-7; D gene ambiguous. The CDR3 has 15 amino acids. V lost 6 bases to trimming and J lost 2 bases, with 17 bases between them. The V gene's germline CDR1 is MDHEN and CDR2 SYDVKM. Here the CDR3 reads CASSPMAASTYEQYF. The CDR3 bases are TGTGCCAGCAGCCCAATGGCGGCGAGTACCTACGAGCAGTACTTC.

DNA for the CDR3: TGTGCCAGCAGTTACCCCGGCGGGTTGACCTACGAGCAGTACTTC. It translates to CASSYPGGLTYEQYF. This rearrangement joins TRBV6-5 to TRBJ2-7, with a weak D call TRBD2 (5 bases). The germline V and J ends were trimmed by 2 bases and 2 bases, with 13 bases remaining between them. This CDR3 comprises 15 residues. Looked up from germline, CDR1 is MNHEY and CDR2 is SVGAGI.

The genes are TRBV14 and TRBJ2-1; possible D gene TRBD1, 6 bases. V was trimmed by 3 bases and J by 2 bases, leaving 11 bases between them. Per the germline V gene, CDR1 is SGHDN and CDR2 is FVKESK. This CDR3 region has 15 residues. Here the CDR3 DNA reads TGTGCCAGCAGCCAGTTAGGGGGACCCTACAATGAGCAGTTCTTC. It specifies CASSQLGGPYNEQFF. Using reference TRBV14 and TRBJ2-1 for the parts outside the CDR3, the full variable domain is EAGVTQFPSHSVIEKGQTVTLRCDPISGHDNLYWYRRVMGKEIKFLLHFVKESKQDESGMPNNRFLAERTGGTYSTLKVQPAELEDSGVYFCASSQLGGPYNEQFFGPGTRLTVL.

The rearrangement uses TRBV7-2 and TRBJ1-3, with D possibly being TRBD1 (6 bases). V was pared by 5 bases and J by 0 bases, with 11 bases between. Germline CDR1 SGHTA, CDR2 FQGNSA. The length of the CDR3 is 15 residues. CDR3: CASSGGRFSGNTIYF. The CDR3 DNA follows: TGTGCCAGCAGCGGGGGGCGGTTCTCTGGAAACACCATATATTTT.